The next 5 T cell receptor beta chains were all read from a single sample in a study of cytotoxic CD8 clonotypes in ibrutinib-treated CLL. Profiled with immunoSEQ multiplex PCR; TCRdb holds only in-frame clones, not every one. The table shows more than 50,000 clones, with roughly 50% occurring only once. The sample in question was PBMCs, obtained after 12 months of ibrutinib treatment. The receptors shown here come from a human donor with chronic lymphocytic leukemia.

This clone came up a few times. The chain has TRBV10-3 and TRBJ2-1; 8 positions match TRBD2. CDR1 is ENHRY and CDR2 is SYGVKD in the germline V gene. The CDR3 covers 15 residues. The junction had 5 bases not matched to a gene; V was cut back by 3 bases and J by 4 bases. DNA for the CDR3: TGTGCCATCAGTGATCCAACGGGAGGGTACAATGAGCAGTTCTTC. Protein sequence: CAISDPTGGYNEQFF.

The rearrangement uses TRBV2 and TRBJ2-1; TRBD1 is a possible D gene (6 bases). V was cut by 4 bases and J by 9 bases, with 13 bases left in between. The CDR3 loop spans 13 amino acids. In germline, CDR1 is SNHLY, CDR2 FYNNEI. The CDR3 coding sequence is TGTGCCAGCAGTGGGCAGGGGAGAGGTGAGCAGTTCTTC. It yields the protein CASSGQGRGEQFF.

The chain links TRBV1 to TRBJ2-1; TRBD2 is the table's D call, not checked against the DNA. TRBV1 is flagged as a pseudogene. The CDR3 runs 18 residues. The DNA of the CDR3 is TGCACCAGCAGCCAAGATGAGGAAGCGGGGGTCTTGGGGAATGAGCAGTTCTTC. This codes for CTSSQDEEAGVLGNEQFF.

About this clone itself: This sample also contains other DNA sequences that code for the same CDR3. V is TRBV5-4 and J is TRBJ2-7; D gene uncertain. Germline CDR1 reads SGHNT; CDR2 reads YYREEE (reference sequence). The CDR3 sequence is 13 residues long. V lost 0 bases and J 0 bases, leaving 4 bases between the germline ends. Written as DNA, the CDR3 is TGTGCCAGCAGCTTGGCTCGCTCCTACGAGCAGTACTTC. Its protein is CASSLARSYEQYF.

The chain has TRBV6-6 and TRBJ1-5, with 11 bases matching TRBD1. The germline CDR1 and CDR2 sequences are MNHNY and SVGAGI (reference sequence). J was trimmed by 5 bases and V by 5 bases; bases with no gene match: 5. The CDR3 runs to 15 residues. CDR3 nucleotide sequence: TGTGCCAGCAGTCCCGGACAGGGGGCTTATCAGCCCCAGCATTTT. Its translation: CASSPGQGAYQPQHF.